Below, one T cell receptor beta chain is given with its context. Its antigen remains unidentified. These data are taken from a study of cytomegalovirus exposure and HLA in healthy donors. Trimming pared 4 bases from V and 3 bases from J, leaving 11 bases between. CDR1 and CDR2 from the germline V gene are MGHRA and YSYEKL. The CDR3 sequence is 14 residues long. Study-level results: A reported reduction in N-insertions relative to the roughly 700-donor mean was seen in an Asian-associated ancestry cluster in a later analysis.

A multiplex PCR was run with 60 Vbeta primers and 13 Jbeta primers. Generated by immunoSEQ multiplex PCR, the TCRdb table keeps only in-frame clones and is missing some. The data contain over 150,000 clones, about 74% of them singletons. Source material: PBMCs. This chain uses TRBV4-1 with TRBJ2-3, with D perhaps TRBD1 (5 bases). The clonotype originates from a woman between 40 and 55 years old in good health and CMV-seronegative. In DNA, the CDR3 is TGCGCCAGCAGCCTTATCGCAGGGACAGATACGCAGTATTTT. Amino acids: CASSLIAGTDTQYF.